This T cell receptor (beta chain) appears in the sequencing data of a study of cytomegalovirus exposure and HLA in healthy donors (dated by TCRdb to 2017 to 2019). For the study in its entirety: According to an earlier analysis of around 600 of the donors, 150 million to 200 million T cells yielded over 100 million unique TCR beta sequences and about 280 Gb of sequence data. An early release that covered approximately 600 HLA-typed donors contained around 300 gigabases of sequencing data and 85 million to 100 million unique TCR sequences. Of the 398 genotyped donors, roughly 85% fell in the genetic ancestry cluster associated with self-reported Caucasian donors. The study aimed to test whether signatures of past pathogen exposure could be identified by cataloging public T cell receptors. The study used immunosequencing to profile the T cell repertoires of approximately 630 subjects and linked those repertoires to cytomegalovirus serostatus. A separate validation cohort of 100 to 150 different subjects was used in addition to the approximately 610-subject first cohort. To predict cytomegalovirus infection status, the study combined high-throughput TCR immunosequencing, statistical association of individual TCRs with disease status, and machine learning. In a later analysis, previously published TCR beta repertoires from 666 donors were re-analyzed and high-resolution HLA genotyping was added so that TCR occurrence patterns could be studied. The later analysis used no new phenotypic data to find candidate immune exposures, relying instead on TCR beta sequences and their occurrence across donors. An earlier analysis of around 540 of the donors applied high-throughput TCR beta sequencing to assess whether each TCR beta V gene segment acted as functional or pseudogenic. Donor age, sex, ethnicity and CMV serostatus were collected together with the repertoire data. Genome-wide SNP genotypes for about three fifths of the roughly 670 donors were used in a later genetic analysis, which treated that subset as a discovery cohort. Every repertoire in the discovery cohort had been generated on one and the same sequencing platform. Both class I and class II loci were covered by HLA typing, at four-digit resolution. The number of typed donors differed by locus: about 620-640 for A, B, C, DRB1 and DQB1; approximately 520 for DQA1; about 600 for DPA1; and approximately 450 for DPB1. Because of strong linkage in the cohort, 4 to 6 DR-DQ haplotypes were treated as single units for association and clustering. Among 300 to 500 genotyped donors of the cohort, an average of approximately 200,000 unique TCR beta nucleotide sequences was sequenced per donor, of which about 20% were non-productive. Results and caveats for the whole study, not just this receptor: According to a later genetic analysis, donors in an Asian-associated ancestry cluster had fewer N-insertions in productive TCRs than the roughly 700-donor mean. A later genetic analysis associated a missense DCLRE1C variant with V-gene and J-gene trimming of TCR beta chains, and an independent cohort replicated the association. A later analysis found that most CMV-associated TCR beta chains appeared HLA-restricted, with HLA associations seemingly driven largely by CMV exposure. An earlier analysis of around 540 of the donors showed that most TCR beta V segments appeared in productive rearrangements either about 87% or about 30% of the time, which broadly matched IMGT annotations. Correlated functional status among segregating V segments might be attributable to linkage disequilibrium, but an unknown experimental factor could not be ruled out. In a later analysis, HLA-associated TCR beta chains showed more clonal expansion and lower generation probabilities than non-associated chains that were equally common. The 87-base-pair reads could not distinguish some IMGT-functional V segments, including TRBV6-2 and TRBV6-3, so those segments were excluded. In a later analysis, TCR association rates were found to vary across HLA loci, with the most associated TCRs seen for DRB1 alleles and the fewest for HLA-C alleles. CMV serostatus was the only immune exposure information available for the cohort. A later analysis associated approximately 17,000 TCR beta sequences with specific HLA alleles at a false discovery rate of 0.05. Cytomegalovirus status was reported to be diagnosed by the classifier with high specificity and sensitivity in both the original and validation cohorts. The study gave a list of some 150 TCR beta chains associated with cytomegalovirus. Because some donors lacked HLA typing at each locus, the association tests relied only on the typed subset. Assigning TCR associations to individual alleles was difficult when HLA alleles, especially DR and DQ, strongly co-occurred. This cohort had only TCR beta chains sequenced, and the lack of alpha or paired-chain data limited which features could be detected. Sequencing depth was assumed to be roughly uniform across donors in the presence/absence analyses, though that assumption may not hold. In vitro tests confirmed that a few of the cytomegalovirus-associated TCR beta chains recognize cytomegalovirus antigens. The earlier analysis of around 600 of the donors excluded 15 to 20 rarely observed V segments, including chromosome 9 orphons, because counts were too low. A further reported finding was that TCR beta sequences accurately predicted the HLA-A and HLA-B alleles for most subjects in the first cohort. In a later analysis, several top co-occurrence clusters were reported to appear linked to parvovirus B19, influenza, CMV and Epstein-Barr virus. A cluster of highly shared sequence variants was judged likely to be a technical artifact of the sequencing pipeline. The authors suggested that the approach could potentially be extended to other disease states and immunological phenotypes. Across donors, most TCR sequences were observed very rarely, whereas some public TCRs were present in many individuals.

The germline V gene (reference sequence) provides CDR1 MNHNY and CDR2 SVGAGI. Trimming takes 2 bases from V and 0 bases from J, and the germline ends sit 3 bases apart. Counted from cysteine to phenylalanine, this CDR3 has 13 amino acids. Of the read, only the CDR3 DNA is kept; its 39 bases are in frame from base 1. In total, about 650 healthy bone marrow donors made up the cohort. Cohort members were all nominally healthy when sampled, although unrecorded immune exposures were likely present. The donor tested CMV seronegative and was one of the 352 seronegative cohort members. Every donor gave a peripheral blood sample, and the peripheral blood mononuclear cells from that sample were used for TCR beta sequencing. The Qiagen DNeasy Blood Extraction Kit was used to extract genomic DNA from the blood cell samples. Concerning this clone: Its antigen remains undetermined. Base-call qualities are not available, and no considerably larger clone is one nucleotide away.

Libraries were built with the immunoSEQ multiplex PCR assay. A mixture of 60 forward primers for TCR Vbeta segments and 13 reverse primers for TCR Jbeta segments was used in the multiplex PCR. A multiplex PCR assay on genomic DNA amplified the CDR3 region of rearranged TCR beta genes. The amplified TCR beta libraries were sequenced on the Illumina HiSeq System as 87-base-pair reads. Under the source paper's analysis protocol: Across the 600 to 700 repertoires, a later analysis counted some 80 million unique TCR beta chains, around 10 million of which were shared by at least two donors. Raw reads were error-corrected and collapsed into unique sequences with a nearest-neighbor algorithm that merged closely related sequences to remove PCR and sequencing errors. CDR3 sequences were aligned to IMGT reference sequences to assign V, D and J gene segments. For a sequence to be retained, at least a six-nucleotide match to both a V gene segment and a J gene segment was required. A rearrangement was called productive if the CDR3 had no stop codons and remained in frame with V and J, and every other rearrangement was called non-productive. Following IMGT convention, CDR3 was defined as the stretch from the second conserved V-encoded cysteine up to the conserved J-encoded phenylalanine. The earlier analysis of 500 to 750 of the donors excluded any sequence lacking an unambiguous match to a single V gene segment. An earlier analysis of some 500 of the donors classified V segments as functional when productive rearrangements were above 56.7% and as segregating when the standard deviation between donors was above 5%. A statistical classification framework was developed to diagnose cytomegalovirus status using the catalog of TCR beta chain sequences. A later analysis assigned V and J genes by comparing TCR nucleotide sequences with IMGT/GENE-DB human TR gene sequences. The TCRdist pipeline was used in a later analysis to assign CDR3 sequences and most-parsimonious VDJ recombination scenarios. In a later analysis, each TCR beta chain was defined by its CDR3 amino acid sequence together with its V-gene family, and reads without a unique V-gene family were excluded. To address suspected cross-contamination and a sequencing artifact, a later analysis removed a few hundred highly shared, low-generation-probability nucleotide sequences. In a later analysis, a clonal expansion index was calculated for each public chain from normalized within-repertoire ranks of inferred template counts. In a later analysis, generation probabilities were computed using a VDJ recombination model fitted to out-of-frame rearrangements, and the results were checked against IGoR. A later analysis scored TCR-TCR, TCR-HLA and TCR-CMV co-occurrence with hypergeometric tests, applying a repertoire-size bias correction to TCR pairs. To estimate false discovery rates, a later analysis permuted the HLA or CMV assignments 20 times. In a later analysis, co-occurring TCRs were grouped with DBSCAN, and TCRdist sequence similarity was added when clustering was performed within HLA-allele-positive subsets. Repertoires with fewer than 30,000 or more than 120,000 public chains, plus five repertoires with anomalous nucleotide sharing, were excluded from co-occurrence clustering. TCRdb retrieved this table from immuneACCESS and kept in-frame rearrangements only. Not all clones are present; in checked studies, unresolved V genes account for under half, and no reason is known for the remainder. From that table come the V and J calls and clone size; the DNA was used to work out D and trimming. The table for this sample lists about 190,000 clones; approximately 80% of them were counted only once. The biggest ten clones account for more than 1% of the sample.

The TCR originated in a boy aged 2 to 10 in good health and CMV-seronegative. The specimen was PBMCs. The V gene is TRBV6-6 and the J gene is TRBJ2-3, with the D gene not confidently named. The sequenced DNA: TGTGCCAGCAGTTACCCTAGCACAGATACGCAGTATTTT. Translated, this gives CASSYPSTDTQYF.